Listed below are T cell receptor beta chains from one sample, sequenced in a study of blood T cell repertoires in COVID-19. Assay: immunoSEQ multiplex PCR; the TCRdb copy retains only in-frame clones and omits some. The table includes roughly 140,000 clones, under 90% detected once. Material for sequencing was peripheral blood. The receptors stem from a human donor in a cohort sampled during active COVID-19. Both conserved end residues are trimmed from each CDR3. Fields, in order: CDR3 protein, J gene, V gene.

CDR3 protein: ASSRGSLETQY
J gene: TRBJ2-5
V gene: TRBV7-3

CDR3 protein: AISESGFGGTIY
J gene: TRBJ1-3
V gene: TRBV10-3

CDR3 protein: ASSQGQNSYEQY
J gene: TRBJ2-7
V gene: TRBV4-1

CDR3 protein: ASSGTGDMNTEAF
J gene: TRBJ1-1
V gene: TRBV28

CDR3 protein: ASSQEGPGNQPQH
J gene: TRBJ1-5
V gene: TRBV4-1

CDR3 protein: SVEDGGQGSETQY
J gene: TRBJ2-5
V gene: TRBV29-1

CDR3 protein: ASSYVGGTRTQY
J gene: TRBJ2-5
V gene: TRBV6-2/TRBV6-3

CDR3 protein: ASSVDPGTYEQY
J gene: TRBJ2-7
V gene: TRBV9

CDR3 protein: ASSKEAGGLDNEQF
J gene: TRBJ2-1
V gene: TRBV7-3

CDR3 protein: ASSSTGISPLH
J gene: TRBJ1-6
V gene: TRBV6-6

CDR3 protein: ASSVSGDRLGYT
J gene: TRBJ1-2
V gene: TRBV19

CDR3 protein: ASSFRLEGSDTQY
J gene: TRBJ2-3
V gene: TRBV7-9

CDR3 protein: ASSLDSFSV
J gene: TRBJ2-1
V gene: TRBV7-2

CDR3 protein: ASSLDLMGRGGDSNQPQH
J gene: TRBJ1-5
V gene: TRBV28

CDR3 protein: SVATGAYEQY
J gene: TRBJ2-7
V gene: TRBV29-1

CDR3 protein: ASSFSGTGAGNTIY
J gene: TRBJ1-3
V gene: TRBV5-1

CDR3 protein: SASSGVRAF
J gene: TRBJ1-1
V gene: TRBV20-1